This T cell receptor beta chain is drawn from a study of T-cell reconstitution after alpha-beta-depleted transplantation in children. There are 15 residues in the CDR3. The germline CDR1 and CDR2 sequences are SGHTS and YDEGEE. With 4 bases clipped from V and 1 base from J, the junction kept 2 bases outside the gene matches. To note about this clonotype: Possible read error: a much larger clone is one base away.

Construction of the TCRbeta library involved unique molecular identifiers. TCRdb re-analysed the PCR reads in MiXCR, keeping a single row per CDR3 protein. The sample consists of around 370,000 distinct CDR3 sequences, around a tenth of them appearing once. The material was PBMCs from the stem cell graft donor, obtained from the stem cell graft. The rearrangement joins TRBV5-8 to TRBJ2-2; 9 bases align to TRBD2. The clonotype originates from a human donor who donated a stem cell graft to a child with acute lymphoblastic leukemia. CDR3 residues: CASSLSGRNTGELFF. The CDR3 DNA reads as TGTGCCAGCAGCCTTAGCGGGAGGAACACCGGGGAGCTGTTTTTT.